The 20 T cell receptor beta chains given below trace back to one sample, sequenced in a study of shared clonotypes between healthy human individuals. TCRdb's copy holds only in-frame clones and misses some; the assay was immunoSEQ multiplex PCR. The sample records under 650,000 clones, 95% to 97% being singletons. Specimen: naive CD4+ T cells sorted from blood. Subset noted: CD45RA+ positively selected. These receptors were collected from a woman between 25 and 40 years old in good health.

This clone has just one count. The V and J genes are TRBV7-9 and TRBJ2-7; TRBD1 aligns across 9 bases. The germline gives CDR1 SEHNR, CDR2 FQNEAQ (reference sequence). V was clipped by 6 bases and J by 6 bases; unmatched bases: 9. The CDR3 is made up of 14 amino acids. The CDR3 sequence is CASRRGQGTSEQYF. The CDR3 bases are TGTGCCAGCAGACGGGGACAGGGAACGAGCGAGCAGTACTTC.

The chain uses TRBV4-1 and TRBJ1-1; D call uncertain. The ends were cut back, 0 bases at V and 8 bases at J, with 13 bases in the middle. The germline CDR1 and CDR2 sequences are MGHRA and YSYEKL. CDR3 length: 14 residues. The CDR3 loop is CASSQDLWATEAFF. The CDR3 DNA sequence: TGCGCCAGCAGCCAAGATCTATGGGCTACGGAAGCTTTCTTT.

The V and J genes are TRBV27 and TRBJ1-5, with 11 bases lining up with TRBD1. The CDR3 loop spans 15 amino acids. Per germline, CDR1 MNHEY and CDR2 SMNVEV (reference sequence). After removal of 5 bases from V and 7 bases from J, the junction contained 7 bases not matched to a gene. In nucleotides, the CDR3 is TGTGCCAGCAGTGCCGGACAGGGGGCTTTCCAGCCCCAGCATTTT. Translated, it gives CASSAGQGAFQPQHF.

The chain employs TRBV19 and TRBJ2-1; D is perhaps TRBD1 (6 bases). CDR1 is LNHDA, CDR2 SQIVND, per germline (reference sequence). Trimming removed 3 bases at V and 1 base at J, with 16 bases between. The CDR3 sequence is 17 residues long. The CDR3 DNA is TGTGCCAGTAGTATGAAAAGGGGGTATCGGTCCTACAATGAGCAGTTCTTC. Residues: CASSMKRGYRSYNEQFF.

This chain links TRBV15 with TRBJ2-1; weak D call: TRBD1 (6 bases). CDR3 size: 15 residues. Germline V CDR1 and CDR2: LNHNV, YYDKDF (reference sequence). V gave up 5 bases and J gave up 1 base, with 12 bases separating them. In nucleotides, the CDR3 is TGTGCCACCAGCGAACAGGGTGGGTCCTACAATGAGCAGTTCTTC. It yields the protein CATSEQGGSYNEQFF.

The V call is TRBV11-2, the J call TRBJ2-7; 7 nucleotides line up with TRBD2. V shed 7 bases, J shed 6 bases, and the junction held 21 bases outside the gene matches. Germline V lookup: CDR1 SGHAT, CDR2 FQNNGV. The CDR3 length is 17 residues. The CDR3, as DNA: TGTGCCAGCACCCCCCCAAATGCGGGAGTCCCCAAAGGCGAGCAGTACTTC. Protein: CASTPPNAGVPKGEQYF.

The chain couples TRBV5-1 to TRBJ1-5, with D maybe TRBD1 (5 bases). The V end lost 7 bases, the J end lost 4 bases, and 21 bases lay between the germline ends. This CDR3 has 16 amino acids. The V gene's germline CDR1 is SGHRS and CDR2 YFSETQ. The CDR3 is CASYPLRDLRNQPQHF. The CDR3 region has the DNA TGCGCCAGCTATCCCCTCAGGGATCTGCGGAATCAGCCCCAGCATTTT.

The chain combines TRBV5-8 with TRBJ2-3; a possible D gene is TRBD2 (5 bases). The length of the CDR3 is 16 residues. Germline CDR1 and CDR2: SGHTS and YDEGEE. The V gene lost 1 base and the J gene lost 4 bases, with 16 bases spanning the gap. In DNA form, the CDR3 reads TGTGCCAGCAGCTTGTCAGGACGTGAGGGCCCAGATACGCAGTATTTT. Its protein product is CASSLSGREGPDTQYF.

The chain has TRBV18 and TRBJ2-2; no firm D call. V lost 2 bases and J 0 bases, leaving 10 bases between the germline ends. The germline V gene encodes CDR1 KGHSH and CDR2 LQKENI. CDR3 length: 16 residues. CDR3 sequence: CASSPVGPPNTGELFF. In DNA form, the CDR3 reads TGTGCCAGCTCACCAGTAGGTCCCCCGAACACCGGGGAGCTGTTTTTT.

This chain's CDR3 is CASSSDGWADTQYF. The CDR3 nucleotides are TGTGCCAGCAGCTCGGATGGGTGGGCAGATACGCAGTATTTT. The chain couples TRBV11-3 to TRBJ2-3; D is unclear. The CDR3 contains 14 residues. The germline V and J ends were trimmed by 4 bases and 4 bases, with 12 bases remaining between them. Germline loops: CDR1 SGHNT, CDR2 YENEEA.

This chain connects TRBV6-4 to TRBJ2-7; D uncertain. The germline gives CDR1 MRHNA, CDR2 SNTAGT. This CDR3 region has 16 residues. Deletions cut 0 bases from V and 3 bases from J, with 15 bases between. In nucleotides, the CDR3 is TGTGCCAGCAGTGACTCGAGTGGGCAAGCCCACTACGAGCAGTACTTC. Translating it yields CASSDSSGQAHYEQYF.

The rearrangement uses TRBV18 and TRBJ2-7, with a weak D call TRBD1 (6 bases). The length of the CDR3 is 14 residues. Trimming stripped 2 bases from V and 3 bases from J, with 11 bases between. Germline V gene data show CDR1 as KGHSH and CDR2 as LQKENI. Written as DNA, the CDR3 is TGTGCCAGCTCACCAGGACAGACCAACTACGAGCAGTACTTC. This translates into CASSPGQTNYEQYF.

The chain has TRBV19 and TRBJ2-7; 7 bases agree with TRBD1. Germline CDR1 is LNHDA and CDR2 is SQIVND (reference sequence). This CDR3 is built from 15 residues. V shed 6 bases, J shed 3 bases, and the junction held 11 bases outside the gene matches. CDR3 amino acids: CASSPQQGPLYEQYF. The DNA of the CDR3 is TGTGCCAGTAGCCCCCAACAGGGGCCCCTCTACGAGCAGTACTTC.

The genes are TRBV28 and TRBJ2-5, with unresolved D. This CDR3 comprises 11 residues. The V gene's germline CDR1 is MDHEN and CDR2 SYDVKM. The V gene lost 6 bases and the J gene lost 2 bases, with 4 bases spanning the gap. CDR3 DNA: TGTGCCAGCAGACATCAAGAGACCCAGTACTTC. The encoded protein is CASRHQETQYF. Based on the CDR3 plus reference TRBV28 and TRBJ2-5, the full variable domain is DVKVTQSSRYLVKRTGEKVFLECVQDMDHENMFWYRQDPGLGLRLIYFSYDVKMKEKGDIPEGYSVSREKKERFSLILESASTNQTSMYLCASRHQETQYFGPGTRLLVL.

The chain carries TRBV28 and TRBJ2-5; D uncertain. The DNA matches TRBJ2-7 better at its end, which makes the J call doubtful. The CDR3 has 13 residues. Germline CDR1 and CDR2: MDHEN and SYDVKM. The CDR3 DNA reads TGTGCCAGCACCGCGGCCATCGCCGACGAGCAGTACTTC. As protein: CASTAAIADEQYF.

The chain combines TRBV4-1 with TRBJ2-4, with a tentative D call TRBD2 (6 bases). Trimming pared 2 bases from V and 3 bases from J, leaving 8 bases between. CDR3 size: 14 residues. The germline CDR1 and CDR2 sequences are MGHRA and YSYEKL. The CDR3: CASSQQGGKNIQYF. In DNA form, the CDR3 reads TGCGCCAGCAGCCAACAGGGAGGCAAAAACATTCAGTACTTC.

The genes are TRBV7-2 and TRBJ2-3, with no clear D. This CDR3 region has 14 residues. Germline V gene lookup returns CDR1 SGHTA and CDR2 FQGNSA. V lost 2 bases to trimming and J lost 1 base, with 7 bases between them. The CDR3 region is CASSLSLGTDTQYF. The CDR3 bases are TGTGCCAGCAGCTTAAGCCTCGGCACAGATACGCAGTATTTT.

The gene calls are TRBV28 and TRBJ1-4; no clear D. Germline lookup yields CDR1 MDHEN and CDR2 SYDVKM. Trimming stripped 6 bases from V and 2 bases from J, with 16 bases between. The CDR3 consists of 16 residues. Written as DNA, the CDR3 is TGTGCCAGCAGCCCCCGACAACCCGGCACTAATGAAAAACTGTTTTTT. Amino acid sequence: CASSPRQPGTNEKLFF.

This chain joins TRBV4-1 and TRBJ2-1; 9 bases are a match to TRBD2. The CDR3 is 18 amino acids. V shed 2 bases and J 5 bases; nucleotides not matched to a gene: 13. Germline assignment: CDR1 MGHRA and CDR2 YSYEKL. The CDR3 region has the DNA TGCGCCAGCAGCCAATCCAGGGTCGTAGCGGGAGCCCACAATGAGCAGTTCTTC. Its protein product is CASSQSRVVAGAHNEQFF.

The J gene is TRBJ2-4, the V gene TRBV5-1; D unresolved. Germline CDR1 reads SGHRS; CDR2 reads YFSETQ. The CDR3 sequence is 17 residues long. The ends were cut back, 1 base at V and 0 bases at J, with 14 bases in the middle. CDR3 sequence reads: CASSLLAGPLAKNIQYF. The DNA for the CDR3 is TGCGCCAGCAGCTTGTTGGCAGGTCCCCTAGCCAAAAACATTCAGTACTTC.